Shown below are 25 T cell receptor beta chains from a single sample sequenced in a study of blood T cell repertoires in COVID-19. Produced via immunoSEQ multiplex PCR; TCRdb's table is partial and in-frame only. The sample yields fewer than 50,000 clones, around four fifths seen once. Sequencing was carried out using peripheral blood. All receptors derive from a man aged 55 to 70 with COVID-19, enrolled during active disease.

This clone was seen only once. V is TRBV5-1 and J is TRBJ1-2; 12 bases align to TRBD1. After removal of 5 bases from V and 3 bases from J, the junction contained 11 bases not matched to a gene. The CDR3 totals 17 residues. CDR1 SGHRS and CDR2 YFSETQ come from the germline V gene. Here the CDR3 reads CASSLEGQGAFDYGYTF. CDR3 bases: TGCGCCAGCAGTCTGGAGGGACAGGGGGCTTTTGACTATGGCTACACCTTC.

The chain employs TRBV6-1 and TRBJ2-2, with TRBD1 as a possible D gene (6 bases). Germline loops: CDR1 MNHNS, CDR2 SASEGT. There are 15 residues in the CDR3. V lost 5 bases and J lost 1, with 11 bases in between. CDR3 bases: TGTGCCAGCAGTCCACAGACAGGGAACACCGGGGAGCTGTTTTTT. Translation: CASSPQTGNTGELFF.

The chain recombines TRBV2 with TRBJ2-7, with TRBD1 matching 7 bases. CDR1 SNHLY and CDR2 FYNNEI come from the germline V gene. The CDR3 runs 13 residues. With 8 bases clipped from V and 3 bases from J, the junction kept 7 bases outside the gene matches. The CDR3 DNA is TGTGCCAGCGGATCCGGACAGGTCTACGAGCAGTACTTC. Translating gives CASGSGQVYEQYF.

This sequence joins TRBV7-2 and TRBJ1-6, with D unresolved. Trimming cost V 0 bases and J 0 bases, with 6 bases left between them. Germline loops: CDR1 SGHTA, CDR2 FQGNSA. CDR3 size: 16 residues. CDR3 DNA sequence: TGTGCCAGCAGCTTAGCAGTCAGCTCCTATAATTCACCCCTCCACTTT. Protein product: CASSLAVSSYNSPLHF.

The CDR3 DNA reads TGTGCCAGCAGCTCCTGGGGGGGATCGAACACTGAAGCTTTCTTT. It yields the protein CASSSWGGSNTEAFF. This chain joins TRBV7-8 and TRBJ1-1; a possible D gene is TRBD1 (5 bases). The CDR3 extends over 15 amino acids. Germline V gene sequence: CDR1 SGHVS, CDR2 FQNEAQ. V gave up 4 bases and J gave up 1 base, with 13 bases separating them.

CDR3 amino acids: CASSERGNQPQHF. The CDR3 region has the DNA TGCGCCAGCAGTGAGAGGGGAAATCAGCCCCAGCATTTT. The chain couples TRBV10-2 to TRBJ1-5, with D maybe TRBD1 (5 bases). CDR1 and CDR2 (germline): WSHSY, SAAADI. Trimming removed 2 bases at V and 4 bases at J, with 6 bases between. The CDR3 runs to 13 residues.

The V gene is TRBV5-4, the J gene TRBJ2-1; 13 positions match TRBD2. With 4 bases clipped from V and 9 bases from J, the junction kept 7 bases outside the gene matches. CDR3 length equals 15 residues. Per germline, CDR1 SGHNT and CDR2 YYREEE (reference sequence). DNA of the CDR3: TGTGCCAGCAGCCTGGGACTAGCGGGGCCCGGTGAGCAGTTCTTC. As protein: CASSLGLAGPGEQFF.

The J gene is TRBJ1-2, the V gene TRBV13; D uncertain. The CDR3 is 14 amino acids. Trimming removed 6 bases at V and 8 bases at J, with 19 bases between. The germline CDR1 and CDR2 sequences are PRHDT and FYEKMQ (reference sequence). CDR3 DNA: TGTGCCAGCAGTTTCGCGGCGACCACCAGAGGCTACACCTTC. It yields the protein CASSFAATTRGYTF.

The CDR3 sequence: CATQGGQGARNEQFF. The CDR3 nucleotides are TGTGCCACCCAAGGAGGGCAGGGGGCGCGGAATGAGCAGTTCTTC. The chain is built from TRBV24-1 and TRBJ2-1; TRBD1 matches 8 bases. V was clipped by 9 bases and J by 7 bases; unmatched bases: 13. The germline V gene encodes CDR1 KGHDR and CDR2 SFDVKD. This CDR3 is built from 15 residues.

This clone was found once. CDR3 coding DNA: TGTGCCAGTAGTAGAACTAGCTCTGGGGCCAACGTCCTGACTTTC. It encodes CASSRTSSGANVLTF. The chain employs TRBV19 and TRBJ2-6, with TRBD2 as a possible D gene (5 bases). The CDR3 has 15 residues. The V gene lost 4 bases and the J gene lost 0 bases, with 7 bases spanning the gap. Germline V lookup: CDR1 LNHDA, CDR2 SQIVND (reference sequence).

The chain combines TRBV5-1 with TRBJ1-2, with 9 bases that match TRBD1. The germline CDR1 and CDR2 sequences are SGHRS and YFSETQ. This CDR3 region has 14 residues. Trimming took 4 bases from V and 5 from J; bases not matched to a gene: 6. The CDR3 coding sequence is TGCGCCAGCAGCGGGGGACAGGGCCGGTATGGCTACACCTTC. Protein product: CASSGGQGRYGYTF. Full variable domain (rest looked up from reference TRBV5-1 and TRBJ1-2): KAGVTQTPRYLIKTRGQQVTLSCSPISGHRSVSWYQQTPGQGLQFLFEYFSETQRNKGNFPGRFSGRQFSNSRSEMNVSTLELGDSALYLCASSGGQGRYGYTFGSGTRLTVV.

This chain connects TRBV5-1 to TRBJ1-1; perhaps TRBD1 as D (6 bases). CDR3 size: 16 residues. Germline V gene sequence: CDR1 SGHRS, CDR2 YFSETQ. The V end was cut by 4 bases, the J end by 0 bases, with 16 bases between. The CDR3 is CASSQNRVSMNTEAFF. CDR3 DNA sequence: TGCGCCAGCAGCCAGAACAGGGTTAGCATGAACACTGAAGCTTTCTTT.

This chain uses TRBV19 with TRBJ2-2; 9 positions agree with TRBD2. Germline V gene sequence: CDR1 LNHDA, CDR2 SQIVND (reference sequence). Trimming cost V 11 bases and J 5 bases; bases outside gene matches: 12. The CDR3 runs to 15 residues. CDR3 DNA: TGTGCCCGTACGGCGGGGGGGCGGAGGACCGGGGAGCTGTTTTTT. Translating it yields CARTAGGRRTGELFF.

The gene calls are TRBV5-1 and TRBJ2-7; 8 bases align to TRBD2. CDR1 is SGHRS and CDR2 is YFSETQ in the germline V gene. V trimming: 1 base; J trimming: 3 bases; junction bases outside the gene matches: 0. This CDR3 spans 13 amino acids. The CDR3 DNA reads TGCGCCAGCAGCTTGACTAGCGGCTACGAGCAGTACTTC. It yields the protein CASSLTSGYEQYF.

This chain joins TRBV7-3 and TRBJ2-6; TRBD2 matches at 7 bases. With 4 bases clipped from V and 2 bases from J, the junction kept 5 bases outside the gene matches. This CDR3 is 16 amino acids long. The germline CDR1 and CDR2 sequences are SGHTA and FQGTGA. Here the CDR3 DNA reads TGTGCCAGCAGCTCCCCTGGGAGGGCTGGGGCCAACGTCCTGACTTTC. This sequence encodes CASSSPGRAGANVLTF.

The chain employs TRBV27 and TRBJ2-1, with D unresolved. The CDR3 runs 12 residues. V lost 3 bases and J lost 10, with 10 bases in between. Germline values: CDR1 MNHEY, CDR2 SMNVEV (reference sequence). CDR3 loop: CASSFFVGEQFF. CDR3 coding DNA: TGTGCCAGCAGTTTCTTCGTTGGCGAGCAGTTCTTC.

V and J are TRBV5-1 and TRBJ2-7, with D perhaps matching TRBD1 (5 bases). This CDR3 comprises 14 residues. Germline loops: CDR1 SGHRS, CDR2 YFSETQ. The V end was cut by 4 bases, the J end by 0 bases, with 11 bases between. The CDR3 bases are TGCGCCAGCAGCCCAGGAGACAGCTCCTACGAGCAGTACTTC. Residues: CASSPGDSSYEQYF. Filled out from reference TRBV5-1 and TRBJ2-7, the complete variable domain reads KAGVTQTPRYLIKTRGQQVTLSCSPISGHRSVSWYQQTPGQGLQFLFEYFSETQRNKGNFPGRFSGRQFSNSRSEMNVSTLELGDSALYLCASSPGDSSYEQYFGPGTRLTVT.

V gene TRBV2 combines with J gene TRBJ1-1; 7 positions agree with TRBD1. Germline CDR1 and CDR2: SNHLY and FYNNEI. This CDR3 is built from 14 residues. V trimming: 5 bases; J trimming: 1 base; junction bases outside the gene matches: 4. The CDR3 sequence: CASSLDRWNTEAFF. The CDR3 bases are TGTGCCAGCAGTCTGGACAGGTGGAACACTGAAGCTTTCTTT. Drawing the rest from reference TRBV2 and TRBJ1-1, the complete variable domain is EPEVTQTPSHQVTQMGQEVILRCVPISNHLYFYWYRQILGQKVEFLVSFYNNEISEKSEIFDDQFSVERPDGSNFTLKIRSTKLEDSAMYFCASSLDRWNTEAFFGQGTRLTVV.

The chain couples TRBV10-3 to TRBJ1-3; a possible D gene is TRBD1 (6 bases). V gave up 7 bases and J gave up 9 bases, with 25 bases separating them. The CDR3 covers 16 residues. CDR1 is ENHRY, CDR2 SYGVKD, per germline. This CDR3 is CAIKSLTSFLGATIYF. The DNA of the CDR3 is TGTGCCATCAAATCGCTGACCTCCTTTTTGGGGGCCACCATATATTTT.

This chain joins TRBV2 and TRBJ2-4; possibly TRBD2 for D (5 bases). V was trimmed by 9 bases and J by 6 bases, leaving 15 bases between them. This CDR3 contains 13 residues. Germline V gives CDR1 SNHLY, CDR2 FYNNEI. The CDR3 sequence is CASDEGTGNIQYF. The CDR3 nucleotides are TGTGCCAGTGATGAGGGTACTGGAAACATTCAGTACTTC.

This chain connects TRBV5-4 to TRBJ1-2, with D uncertain. The germline V gene encodes CDR1 SGHNT and CDR2 YYREEE (reference sequence). V was shortened by 0 bases and J by 0 bases, with 6 bases between the two germline ends. The CDR3 runs 14 residues. The CDR3 DNA follows: TGTGCCAGCAGCTTGGCCCTATCTAACTATGGCTACACCTTC. Protein: CASSLALSNYGYTF.

The V call is TRBV6-5, the J call TRBJ1-4, with 12 bases fitting TRBD1. The CDR3 is made up of 14 amino acids. Losses at the gene ends were 6 bases for V and 7 bases for J; bases not matched to a gene: 3. Germline V gene lookup returns CDR1 MNHEY and CDR2 SVGAGI. Written as DNA, the CDR3 is TGTGCCAGCAGGGGACAGGGGGCGGTTGAAAAACTGTTTTTT. Translation: CASRGQGAVEKLFF.

The CDR3 sequence is CASSPQLGDREWVQYF. The CDR3 coding sequence is TGTGCCAGCTCACCACAATTAGGGGACAGGGAATGGGTGCAGTACTTC. The chain carries TRBV18 and TRBJ2-7; TRBD1 matches 9 bases. This CDR3 has 16 amino acids. The V and J ends lost 1 base and 9 bases, in that order; junction bases with no gene match: 13. The germline V gene encodes CDR1 KGHSH and CDR2 LQKENI.

This chain joins TRBV6-2 or TRBV6-3 and TRBJ1-1; 9 bases are shared with TRBD1. The CDR3 has 16 amino acids. Germline CDR1 is MNHEY and CDR2 is SVGEGT. Trimming removed 4 bases from V and 4 bases from J; junction bases left unmatched: 10. CDR3 nucleotide sequence: TGTGCCAGCAGTTCCCCCCGGGACAGGGCCGGCACTGAAGCTTTCTTT. Translating gives CASSSPRDRAGTEAFF.

The chain has TRBV11-2 and TRBJ1-4; D ambiguous. This CDR3 comprises 15 residues. CDR1 is SGHAT, CDR2 FQNNGV, per germline. V lost 3 bases and J 2 bases, leaving 10 bases between the germline ends. Written as DNA, the CDR3 is TGTGCCAGCAGCTTGTCAACGGGGACTAATGAAAAACTGTTTTTT. This translates into CASSLSTGTNEKLFF.